This T cell receptor beta chain was captured by sequencing in a study of OX40 agonist ivuxolimab in advanced cancers. Study details: The eligibility criteria allowed prior anti-PD-1, anti-PD-L1 or anti-CTLA-4 therapy, and approximately 42% had some.

The repertoire was sequenced with immunoSEQ multiplex PCR; TCRdb's copy has only in-frame clones and lacks some. The table has 65,000 to 85,000 clones, about 90% seen once. The CDR3 is made up of 12 amino acids. Germline values: CDR1 MNHEY, CDR2 SMNVEV (reference sequence). The sequences come from CD4+ or CD8+ T cells sorted from blood, collected in a trial of the OX40 agonist ivuxolimab. This sequence joins TRBV27 and TRBJ2-7, with TRBD1 identical over 10 bases. The sequence was obtained from an adult with an advanced solid tumor such as melanoma, head and neck, liver or kidney cancer. In nucleotides, the CDR3 is TGTGCAACCGGGACAGGGGCCTACGAGCAGTACTTC. It encodes CATGTGAYEQYF.